These T cell receptor beta chains were read from a single sample in a study of cytomegalovirus exposure and HLA in healthy donors. Assay: immunoSEQ multiplex PCR; the TCRdb copy retains only in-frame clones and omits some. This sample carries about 130,000 clones, about three quarters of them seen once, and the ten largest clones take over 2%. Material: PBMCs. The receptors originated from a woman aged 60-75 years in good health and CMV-seropositive. CDR3s include the opening cysteine and the closing phenylalanine or tryptophan. A D gene is named only where the DNA matches it firmly. Size is omitted from some rows. Given values are once, few, many or a class for expanded clones.

D gene,V gene,J gene,clone size,CDR3 protein,CDR3 DNA
TRBD2,TRBV5-1,TRBJ2-1,.,CASSLTGTSGGPYNEQFF,TGCGCCAGCAGCTTGACCGGGACTAGCGGGGGGCCCTACAATGAGCAGTTCTTC
TRBD1,TRBV11-3,TRBJ2-2,.,CASSSYPGQTTGELFF,TGTGCCAGCAGCTCCTACCCGGGACAGACCACCGGGGAGCTGTTTTTT
TRBD2,TRBV7-2,TRBJ2-5,.,CASSRPSGAYQETQYF,TGTGCCAGCAGCCGTCCTAGCGGGGCATACCAAGAGACCCAGTACTTC
.,TRBV7-6,TRBJ2-5,few,CASSPRGVYQETQYF,TGTGCCAGCAGCCCTCGAGGAGTGTACCAAGAGACCCAGTACTTC
.,TRBV27,TRBJ2-3,.,CASSALNGGYTDTQYF,TGTGCCAGCAGTGCCTTGAATGGGGGGTACACAGATACGCAGTATTTT
TRBD1,TRBV19,TRBJ2-7,few,CASSTRQGAINYEQYF,TGTGCCAGTAGTACCCGACAGGGGGCGATAAACTACGAGCAGTACTTC
TRBD1,TRBV10-3,TRBJ1-2,.,CAITRGAQGEGVEYGYTF,TGTGCCATCACCAGGGGGGCGCAAGGAGAAGGGGTGGAGTATGGCTACACCTTC
.,TRBV18,TRBJ2-7,.,CASSPTASYEQYF,TGTGCCAGCTCACCGACAGCCTCCTACGAGCAGTACTTC
.,TRBV27,TRBJ1-1,few,CASSLYKNTEAFF,TGTGCCAGCAGTTTATACAAGAACACTGAAGCTTTCTTT
TRBD1,TRBV6-1,TRBJ1-5,few,CASSERQGTQPQHF,TGTGCCAGCAGTGAAAGACAGGGGACTCAGCCCCAGCATTTT
.,TRBV6-1,TRBJ2-7,once,CASVTGWFAYEQYF,TGTGCCAGCGTTACAGGGTGGTTTGCCTACGAGCAGTACTTC
.,TRBV9,TRBJ2-7,.,CASSVGGTTSYEQYF,TGTGCCAGCAGCGTAGGGGGGACAACCTCCTACGAGCAGTACTTC
TRBD1,TRBV5-1,TRBJ2-5,.,CASSRDRAGETQYF,TGCGCCAGCAGCCGGGACAGGGCTGGGGAGACCCAGTACTTC
.,TRBV5-1,TRBJ2-3,.,CASSFGNAAGFGTDTQYF,TGCGCCAGCAGCTTTGGAAATGCGGCGGGTTTTGGCACAGATACGCAGTATTTT
.,TRBV10-3,TRBJ1-2,.,CAISVLGDDGYTF,TGTGCCATCAGTGTTTTAGGGGATGATGGCTACACCTTC
.,TRBV6-5,TRBJ1-5,.,CASSYGAGEQPQHF,TGTGCCAGCAGTTATGGGGCAGGCGAGCAGCCCCAGCATTTT
TRBD2,TRBV5-4,TRBJ2-7,once,CASRLTGGPYEQYF,TGTGCCAGCAGGTTAACGGGGGGTCCCTACGAGCAGTACTTC
TRBD1,TRBV19,TRBJ1-2,.,CASSIGTGLRYGYTF,TGTGCCAGTAGTATCGGGACAGGGTTGAGGTATGGCTACACCTTC
TRBD1,TRBV9,TRBJ2-2,.,CASSPRDRVDGELFF,TGTGCCAGCAGCCCCCGGGACAGGGTAGACGGGGAGCTGTTTTTT
.,TRBV29-1,TRBJ2-7,.,CSVGTAYEQYF,TGCAGCGTTGGGACAGCCTACGAGCAGTACTTC
.,TRBV13,TRBJ1-1,.,CASSQRTSGQMNTEAFF,TGTGCCAGCAGCCAAAGGACCAGCGGACAGATGAACACTGAAGCTTTCTTT
.,TRBV6-5,TRBJ1-1,few,CASNPGGSRTEAFF,TGTGCCAGCAACCCGGGCGGGAGCAGGACTGAAGCTTTCTTT
.,TRBV21-1,TRBJ1-5,.,CASSKGRADQPQHF,TGTGCCAGCAGCAAGGGGCGTGCGGATCAGCCCCAGCATTTT
.,TRBV9,TRBJ1-6,once,CASSVGGSYNSPLHF,TGTGCCAGCAGCGTAGGAGGGAGTTATAATTCACCCCTCCACTTT
TRBD1,TRBV19,TRBJ1-5,.,CASSTTGGNQPQHF,TGTGCCAGTAGTACCACAGGGGGCAATCAGCCCCAGCATTTT
TRBD1,TRBV5-1,TRBJ2-7,.,CASSSYRGPSSYEQYF,TGCGCCAGCAGCTCCTACAGGGGGCCGAGCTCCTACGAGCAGTACTTC
TRBD1,TRBV7-9,TRBJ1-1,.,CASSSRDREGTEAFF,TGTGCCAGCAGTAGCCGGGACAGGGAAGGTACTGAAGCTTTCTTT
TRBD1,TRBV9,TRBJ2-1,.,CASSVPQASGQGNYNEQFF,TGTGCCAGCAGCGTACCCCAAGCCTCAGGACAGGGAAACTACAATGAGCAGTTCTTC
.,TRBV10-3,TRBJ1-2,.,CAISGGEAEGYGYTF,TGTGCCATCAGTGGCGGGGAGGCGGAAGGCTATGGCTACACCTTC
TRBD2,TRBV7-7,TRBJ2-3,.,CASSSLAGGPGNTQYF,TGTGCCAGCAGCTCACTAGCGGGGGGGCCGGGAAATACGCAGTATTTT
TRBD1,TRBV7-3,TRBJ2-2,.,CASSYTAGQGTGELFF,TGTGCCAGCAGTTATACGGCGGGACAGGGCACCGGGGAGCTGTTTTTT
TRBD1,TRBV5-6,TRBJ1-6,few,CASSFRDRDNSPLHF,TGTGCCAGCAGCTTCCGGGACAGAGATAATTCACCCCTCCACTTT
TRBD1,TRBV19,TRBJ1-5,.,CASRRTGGNQPQHF,TGTGCCAGTAGGCGGACAGGGGGCAATCAGCCCCAGCATTTT
TRBD2,TRBV2,TRBJ2-1,.,CASSEAGGGARSSYNEQFF,TGTGCCAGCAGTGAGGCCGGCGGGGGGGCCAGGAGCTCCTACAATGAGCAGTTCTTC
.,TRBV6-5,TRBJ1-2,few,CASSIGGGGDYGYTF,TGTGCCAGCAGCATCGGGGGGGGCGGCGACTATGGCTACACCTTC
.,TRBV15,TRBJ2-7,.,CATSLEEISSYEQYF,TGTGCCACCTCCCTCGAGGAGATCAGCTCCTACGAGCAGTACTTC
TRBD2,TRBV2,TRBJ2-1,.,CASSSPSGGASSYNEQFF,TGTGCCAGCAGTTCCCCTAGCGGGGGGGCGAGCTCCTACAATGAGCAGTTCTTC